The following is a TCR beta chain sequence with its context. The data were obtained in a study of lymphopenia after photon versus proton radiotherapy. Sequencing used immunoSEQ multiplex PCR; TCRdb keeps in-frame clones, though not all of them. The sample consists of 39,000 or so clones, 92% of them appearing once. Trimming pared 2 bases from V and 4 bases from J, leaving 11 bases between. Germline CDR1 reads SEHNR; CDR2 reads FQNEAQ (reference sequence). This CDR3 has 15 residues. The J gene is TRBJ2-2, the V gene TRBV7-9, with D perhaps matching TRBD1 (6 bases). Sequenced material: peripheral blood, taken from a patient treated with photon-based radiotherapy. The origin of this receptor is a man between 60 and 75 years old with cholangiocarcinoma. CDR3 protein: CASSLWQGFTGELFF. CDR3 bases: TGTGCCAGCAGCTTATGGCAGGGGTTCACCGGGGAGCTGTTTTTT.